Listed below are T cell receptor beta chains from one sample, sequenced in a study of blood T cells in healthy people across ages. TCRdb reprocessed the 5' RACE reads via MiXCR and lists one record per CDR3 protein. This sample yields over 550,000 distinct CDR3 sequences, of which approximately 30% are seen a single time; 15% to 18% belongs to the top ten. Sequencing input: blood. Receptors were obtained from an elderly woman in good health. Each CDR3 is given with its conserved first and last residue. A D gene is named only where the DNA matches it firmly. For some rows the clone size is stated as once, few or many, or as a class when expanded; others skip it.

V	D	J	size	CDR3	DNA
TRBV11-3	.	TRBJ2-5	many	CASSPKRAETQYF	TGTGCCAGCAGCCCCAAGAGAGCTGAGACCCAGTACTTC
TRBV11-2	.	TRBJ2-1	.	CASRLTRPGGCGEQFF	TGTGCCAGCAGGCTGACGCGGCCAGGAGGATGCGGGGAGCAGTTCTTC
TRBV20-1	.	TRBJ2-7	many	CSATKPGAGYEQYF	TGCAGTGCTACAAAGCCAGGGGCGGGTTACGAGCAGTACTTC
TRBV7-2	.	TRBJ1-6	.	CASSLGPGPSPLHF	TGTGCCAGCAGCTTAGGTCCCGGCCCCTCACCCCTCCACTTT
TRBV7-8	TRBD1	TRBJ2-1	few	CASSLGQAFNEQFF	TGTGCCAGCAGCTTGGGACAGGCTTTCAATGAGCAGTTCTTC
TRBV7-3	.	TRBJ2-7	.	CASSPSSVSRYEQYF	TGTGCCAGCAGCCCCTCTAGCGTAAGTCGGTACGAGCAGTACTTC
TRBV7-2	.	TRBJ2-1	many	CASSLSLEQFF	TGTGCCAGCAGCTTAAGTTTGGAGCAGTTCTTC
TRBV12-3/TRBV12-4	.	TRBJ1-5	.	CASSFNNSPNQPQHF	TGTGCCAGCAGTTTCAACAACAGTCCGAATCAGCCCCAGCATTTT
TRBV11-2	.	TRBJ1-2	.	CASSLIPPVGGYTF	TGTGCCAGCAGCTTAATTCCTCCGGTCGGGGGCTACACCTTC
TRBV5-6	.	TRBJ2-3	.	CASSFGTSRRDTQYF	TGTGCCAGCAGCTTTGGGACGTCGCGGAGGGATACGCAGTATTTT
TRBV28	.	TRBJ2-3	many	CASSLSLKRAQDTQYF	TGTGCCAGCAGTTTGAGTTTGAAGAGGGCCCAAGATACGCAGTATTTT
TRBV2	TRBD1	TRBJ2-5	.	CASSLRTGVRGTQYF	TGTGCCAGCAGTCTCCGGACAGGGGTCCGGGGGACCCAGTACTTC
TRBV5-6	.	TRBJ2-4	many	CASSFRHLAKNIQYF	TGTGCCAGCAGCTTCCGGCACCTAGCCAAAAACATTCAGTACTTC
TRBV15	.	TRBJ2-7	few	CATSRDRMGERYEQYF	TGTGCCACCAGCAGAGATCGTATGGGGGAGAGGTACGAGCAGTACTTC
TRBV20-1	TRBD1	TRBJ1-4	.	CSVQPGTGVEKLFF	TGCAGTGTGCAACCCGGGACAGGGGTTGAAAAACTGTTTTTT
TRBV25-1	.	TRBJ1-3	.	CASTALSGNTIYF	TGTGCCAGCACAGCGCTCTCTGGAAACACCATATATTTT
TRBV6-1	.	TRBJ1-5	.	CASSPAAGVGNQPQHF	TGTGCCAGCAGCCCGGCGGCCGGGGTGGGCAATCAGCCCCAGCATTTT
TRBV3-1	TRBD1	TRBJ1-2	many	CASSQGGGQGYGYTF	TGTGCCAGCAGCCAAGGTGGGGGACAGGGCTATGGCTACACCTTC
TRBV3-1	.	TRBJ2-1	.	CASSQDLGTYNEQFF	TGTGCCAGCAGCCAAGATCTCGGTACCTACAATGAGCAGTTCTTC
TRBV18	.	TRBJ1-1	.	CASSPLQGPLMNTEAFF	TGTGCCAGCTCACCTTTACAGGGTCCCCTGATGAACACTGAAGCTTTCTTT
TRBV6-5	.	TRBJ1-2	many	CASSSTAYSGYTF	TGTGCCAGCAGTTCTACAGCTTACTCTGGCTACACCTTC
TRBV9	.	TRBJ1-2	.	CASSAGLSNYGYTF	TGTGCCAGCAGCGCAGGTCTCAGTAACTATGGCTACACCTTC
TRBV5-4	.	TRBJ2-7	many	CASRRARDYEQYF	TGTGCCAGCAGAAGGGCACGAGACTACGAGCAGTACTTC
TRBV4-2	TRBD1	TRBJ2-3	many	CASSLERTGSTDTQYF	TGTGCCAGCAGCCTCGAGCGGACAGGGAGCACAGATACGCAGTATTTT
TRBV11-2	.	TRBJ1-1	.	CASSGSSRQPLIEAFF	TGTGCCAGCAGCGGATCTAGTAGGCAGCCGCTGATTGAAGCTTTCTTT